Shown below are 18 T cell receptor beta chains from a single sample sequenced in a study of spatial heterogeneity in lung cancer. TCRdb called the 5' RACE reads again in MiXCR, with one record for every CDR3 protein. The sample includes tens of thousands of distinct CDR3 sequences, roughly 13% of them seen just once. As to time point: sample taken at primary tumor resection. The material was PBMCs, obtained at surgery. The receptor source for this set is a male donor with early-stage non-small cell lung cancer.

This clonotype was detected many times. The gene calls are TRBV20-1 and TRBJ2-7; 13 nucleotides agree with TRBD2. CDR3 size: 18 residues. In germline, CDR1 is DFQATT, CDR2 SNEGSKA (reference sequence). Losses at the gene ends were 5 bases for V and 2 bases for J; bases not matched to a gene: 15. The CDR3 sequence: CSACPWVGLAGLTYEQYF. In DNA, the CDR3 is TGCAGTGCTTGCCCGTGGGTGGGACTAGCGGGACTGACCTACGAGCAGTACTTC.

About this clonotype: A much larger clone sits a single nucleotide away, making a read error possible. This is likely a read error, given that the CDR3 carries no conserved phenylalanine or tryptophan at its end. V is TRBV29-1 and J is TRBJ2-1, with D perhaps matching TRBD1 (6 bases). V shed 7 bases and J shed 13 bases, with 17 bases lying between them. This CDR3 has 11 amino acids. Germline V gene sequence: CDR1 SQVTM, CDR2 ANQGSEA. Here the CDR3 reads CSADSGEIQFY. The CDR3 region has the DNA TGCAGCGCAGACTCAGGGGAAATCCAGTTCTAC.

The rearrangement uses TRBV3-1 and TRBJ1-3; no clear D. This CDR3 comprises 14 residues. The germline V gene encodes CDR1 LGHDT and CDR2 YNNKEL (reference sequence). V was clipped by 3 bases and J by 0 bases, with 6 bases between them. The CDR3, as DNA: TGTGCCAGCAGCCACCGGTCCTCTGGAAACACCATATATTTT. Protein sequence: CASSHRSSGNTIYF. Full variable domain (outside the CDR3, taken from reference TRBV3-1 and TRBJ1-3): DTAVSQTPKYLVTQMGNDKSIKCEQNLGHDTMYWYKQDSKKFLKIMFSYNNKELIINETVPNRFSPKSPDKAHLNLHINSLELGDSAVYFCASSHRSSGNTIYFGEGSWLTVV.

A few counts support this clonotype. The rearrangement joins TRBV5-4 to TRBJ2-1; TRBD1 agrees at 12 bases. Trimming cost V 3 bases and J 7 bases; bases outside gene matches: 5. The germline CDR1 and CDR2 sequences are SGHNT and YYREEE (reference sequence). This CDR3 is 15 amino acids long. DNA for the CDR3: TGTGCCAGCAGCTGGGGACAGGGGGCGCGGAATGAGCAGTTCTTC. This translates into CASSWGQGARNEQFF.

This clonotype was counted ten times or more. The CDR3 nucleotides read TGTGCCAGCAGTTGGGACCGTCAGGAGCACGCAGATACGCAGTATTTT. Its protein is CASSWDRQEHADTQYF. V is TRBV28 and J is TRBJ2-3; perhaps D is TRBD1 or TRBD2 (5 bases each). This CDR3 has 16 amino acids. Trimming cost V 4 bases and J 4 bases, with 18 bases left between them. Germline lookup yields CDR1 MDHEN and CDR2 SYDVKM.

Of note for this clonotype: A junction end diverges from the germline sequence, so it may reflect a read error. V is TRBV20-1 and J is TRBJ2-3; D unresolved. The CDR3 has 14 residues. Germline loops: CDR1 DFQATT, CDR2 SNEGSKA (reference sequence). CDR3 in DNA: TGCAGTGCTAGAGATTTCCCCAGCACAGATACGAAGTATTTT. The encoded protein is CSARDFPSTDTKYF.

The sample holds many counts of this clonotype. This chain joins TRBV3-1 and TRBJ2-5, with 7 bases lining up with TRBD1. Germline CDR1 LGHDT, CDR2 YNNKEL (reference sequence). Trimming cost V 3 bases and J 4 bases; bases outside gene matches: 8. The CDR3 contains 15 residues. CDR3 in amino acids: CASSHPKGAGETQYF. The CDR3 nucleotides are TGTGCCAGCAGCCACCCTAAGGGGGCCGGAGAGACCCAGTACTTC.

This clonotype has more than one count but fewer than ten. The chain employs TRBV4-2 and TRBJ1-2; D might be TRBD1 (5 bases). Germline lookup yields CDR1 LGHNA and CDR2 YNFKEQ. The CDR3 spans 15 residues. Trimming removed 6 bases at V and 7 bases at J, with 21 bases between. CDR3 nucleotides: TGTGCCAGCAGGAGGCACGGGACCTTGGAGGGTGGCTACACCTTC. This sequence encodes CASRRHGTLEGGYTF.

Only a few counts were recorded for this clonotype. The V and J genes are TRBV2 and TRBJ2-7; the D call may be TRBD1 or TRBD2 (5 bases each). CDR3 length: 14 amino acids. Trimming took 10 bases from V and 2 from J, leaving 18 bases between them. Per the germline V gene, CDR1 is SNHLY and CDR2 is FYNNEI. CDR3 nucleotides: TGTGCCACCTTAACCGGGACCGGAGCCTACGAGCAGTACTTC. Residues: CATLTGTGAYEQYF.

J is TRBJ2-1 and V is TRBV28; D call uncertain. Between the trimmed V and J ends, which lost 4 bases and 4 bases, there was a span of 5 bases. This CDR3 is 12 amino acids long. CDR1 and CDR2 (germline): MDHEN, SYDVKM. CDR3 in amino acids: CASSYGYNEQFF. Here the CDR3 DNA reads TGTGCCAGCAGTTACGGTTACAATGAGCAGTTCTTC.

In its sample, this clonotype was seen a few times. The rearrangement joins TRBV7-9 to TRBJ2-3, with 9 bases that match TRBD1. The length of the CDR3 is 14 residues. V dropped 4 bases and J dropped 4; count of bases not matched to a gene: 3. Germline V lookup: CDR1 SEHNR, CDR2 FQNEAQ (reference sequence). CDR3 loop: CASSSWDRADTQYF. The CDR3 coding sequence is TGTGCCAGCAGCTCCTGGGACAGGGCAGATACGCAGTATTTT.

The V call is TRBV5-1, the J call TRBJ2-4; D remains ambiguous. Trimming cost V 0 bases and J 6 bases, with 10 bases left between them. The CDR3 has 14 amino acids. In germline, CDR1 is SGHRS, CDR2 YFSETQ. CDR3 residues: CASSLDLFTNIQYF. The CDR3 coding sequence is TGCGCCAGCAGCTTGGATCTGTTCACAAACATTCAGTACTTC.

The V gene is TRBV10-3, the J gene TRBJ2-2; D possibly corresponds to TRBD1 (6 bases). Germline CDR1 is ENHRY and CDR2 is SYGVKD. The CDR3 totals 14 residues. V lost 4 bases, J lost 1 base, and 7 bases lay in between. CDR3 sequence reads: CAISGGQNTGELFF. The CDR3 bases are TGTGCCATCAGTGGGGGACAGAACACCGGGGAGCTGTTTTTT.

This clonotype was seen a handful of times. The chain joins TRBV20-1 to TRBJ1-4; no definite D call. The CDR3 has 15 amino acids. Germline lookup yields CDR1 DFQATT and CDR2 SNEGSKA (reference sequence). V gave up 0 bases and J gave up 4 bases, with 12 bases separating them. The CDR3 DNA follows: TGCAGTGCTAGAGATCAGGCCCGCGGTAATGAAAAACTGTTTTTT. This translates into CSARDQARGNEKLFF.

This clonotype was counted ten times or more. The CDR3 coding sequence is TGCGCCAGCAGCTTTCTAGCGGGAGTATACAATGAGCAGTTCTTC. Translation: CASSFLAGVYNEQFF. This rearrangement joins TRBV5-1 to TRBJ2-1, with 10 bases fitting TRBD2. V lost 2 bases to trimming and J lost 4 bases; unmatched junction nucleotides: 3. Germline CDR1 is SGHRS and CDR2 is YFSETQ. The CDR3 is 15 amino acids.

This clonotype was seen many times. The chain employs TRBV6-5 and TRBJ2-3; maybe TRBD2 (6 bases). This CDR3 has 16 residues. The V end was cut by 5 bases, the J end by 0 bases, with 15 bases between. Germline V gene sequence: CDR1 MNHEY, CDR2 SVGAGI. The chain's CDR3 is CASSSRDGTSTDTQYF. The CDR3 DNA is TGTGCCAGCAGTAGCCGGGACGGGACTAGCACAGATACGCAGTATTTT.

This clonotype was observed a handful of times. V and J are TRBV4-1 and TRBJ1-6; D uncertain. The CDR3 has 12 residues. Deletions cut 1 base from V and 13 bases from J, with 8 bases between. From germline, CDR1 is MGHRA and CDR2 YSYEKL. CDR3 sequence (DNA): TGCGCCAGCAGCCAAGGTATTTGGCCCCTCCACTTT. It encodes CASSQGIWPLHF.

This chain joins TRBV5-5 and TRBJ2-3; unclear D gene. V was shortened by 6 bases and J by 0 bases, with 8 bases between the two germline ends. This CDR3 region has 13 residues. Germline-derived CDR1 and CDR2 are SGHKS and YYEKEE (reference sequence). The CDR3 sequence is CASTPDSTDTQYF. In nucleotides, the CDR3 is TGTGCCAGCACTCCGGACAGCACAGATACGCAGTATTTT.